This TCR beta chain was profiled in a study of siplizumab effects on memory and regulatory T cells. Assays were performed on about 100,000 TCR templates per sample. TCRdb keeps only in-frame clones here, not all; method: immunoSEQ multiplex PCR. Counted here are tens of thousands of clones, 95% to 98% occurring once; the ten biggest clones make up around 0.093%. CDR3 length equals 13 residues. Germline loops: CDR1 MNHEY, CDR2 SMNVEV (reference sequence). Trimming stripped 6 bases from V and 1 base from J, with 10 bases between. Sequencing was done on a sample of naive CD8+ T cells sorted from blood. The V call is TRBV27, the J call TRBJ2-7, with D possibly called TRBD1 or TRBD2 (5 bases each). The TCR sequence derives from a human donor in good health. Here the CDR3 reads CASSRDVSYEQYF. The CDR3 DNA sequence: TGTGCCAGCAGCCGGGACGTTTCCTACGAGCAGTACTTC.